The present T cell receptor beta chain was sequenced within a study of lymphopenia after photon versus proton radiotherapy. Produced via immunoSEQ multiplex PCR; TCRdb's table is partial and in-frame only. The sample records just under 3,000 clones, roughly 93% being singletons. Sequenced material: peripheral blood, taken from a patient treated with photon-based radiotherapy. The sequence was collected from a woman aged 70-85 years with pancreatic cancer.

CDR3 sequence reads: CASSPRGGGGSYEQYF. In DNA form, the CDR3 reads TGTGCCAGCAGCCCCCGGGGTGGGGGGGGCTCCTACGAGCAGTACTTC. This sequence joins TRBV11-2 and TRBJ2-7; TRBD2 aligns across 7 bases. V shed 5 bases and J 0 bases; nucleotides not matched to a gene: 10. This CDR3 is built from 16 residues. Germline CDR1 reads SGHAT; CDR2 reads FQNNGV. Filled out from reference TRBV11-2 and TRBJ2-7, the complete variable domain reads EAGVAQSPRYKIIEKRQSVAFWCNPISGHATLYWYQQILGQGPKLLIQFQNNGVVDDSQLPKDRFSAERLKGVDSTLKIQPAKLEDSAVYLCASSPRGGGGSYEQYFGPGTRLTVT.